These T cell receptor beta chains were read from a single sample in a study of CD8+CD57+ T cells in acquired aplastic anemia. Each CDR3 protein gets one entry after TCRdb re-called the reads with MiXCR. The table lists roughly 200,000 distinct CDR3 sequences, 61% of them singletons. Input material: sorted CD4+, CD8+, or CD8+CD57+ T cells (not recorded which) from PBMCs. The receptors derive from a human donor in good health. Each CDR3 is given with its conserved first and last residue. The order of the fields is J gene, V gene, D gene, clone size, CDR3 protein, CDR3 DNA. A D gene is named only where the DNA matches it firmly. Clone size is not always given. Where it is, it says once, few, many or a class for expanded clones.

j_call: TRBJ2-7
v_call: TRBV5-8
d_call: TRBD1
clone_size: many
cdr3_aa: CASSLAGTGDYEQYF
cdr3_nt: TGTGCCAGCAGCTTGGCCGGGACAGGGGACTACGAGCAGTACTTC

j_call: TRBJ2-7
v_call: TRBV20-1
d_call: TRBD1
clone_size: many
cdr3_aa: CSASDGTENSYEQYF
cdr3_nt: TGCAGTGCTTCCGACGGGACAGAGAACTCCTACGAGCAGTACTTC

j_call: TRBJ2-1
v_call: TRBV25-1
d_call: .
clone_size: .
cdr3_aa: CASSSLDSRNEQFF
cdr3_nt: TGTGCCAGCAGCAGTCTAGACAGTCGGAATGAGCAGTTCTTC

j_call: TRBJ2-1
v_call: TRBV29-1
d_call: TRBD1
clone_size: .
cdr3_aa: CSASDRAYNEQFF
cdr3_nt: TGCAGCGCCTCGGACAGGGCCTACAATGAGCAGTTCTTC

j_call: TRBJ1-3
v_call: TRBV20-1
d_call: .
clone_size: once
cdr3_aa: CSARDRVAPGNTIYF
cdr3_nt: TGCAGTGCTAGAGACAGGGTAGCCCCTGGAAACACCATATATTTT

j_call: TRBJ1-1
v_call: TRBV20-1
d_call: TRBD1
clone_size: few
cdr3_aa: CSAAGTGDTEAFF
cdr3_nt: TGCAGTGCCGCCGGGACAGGCGACACTGAAGCTTTCTTT

j_call: TRBJ1-4
v_call: TRBV6-5
d_call: TRBD1
clone_size: .
cdr3_aa: CASSYGTGLEFGEKLFF
cdr3_nt: TGTGCCAGCAGTTACGGGACAGGGCTTGAGTTTGGTGAAAAACTGTTTTTT

j_call: TRBJ2-2
v_call: TRBV7-9
d_call: .
clone_size: .
cdr3_aa: CASSLSSGSAGELFF
cdr3_nt: TGTGCCAGCAGCTTATCGTCGGGTTCCGCCGGGGAGCTGTTTTTT

j_call: TRBJ2-7
v_call: TRBV7-9
d_call: .
clone_size: .
cdr3_aa: CASTLRAGSYEQYF
cdr3_nt: TGTGCCAGCACCCTTAGGGCCGGATCCTACGAGCAGTACTTC

j_call: TRBJ2-7
v_call: TRBV20-1
d_call: TRBD1
clone_size: .
cdr3_aa: CSAPGTGFYEQYF
cdr3_nt: TGCAGTGCCCCCGGGACAGGGTTCTACGAGCAGTACTTC

j_call: TRBJ1-1
v_call: TRBV20-1
d_call: .
clone_size: .
cdr3_aa: CSARRGPPTFSAFF
cdr3_nt: TGCAGTGCCCGCCGGGGACCGCCGACTTTTTCGGCTTTCTTT

j_call: TRBJ1-4
v_call: TRBV29-1
d_call: TRBD1
clone_size: .
cdr3_aa: CSVGGAGTANEKLFF
cdr3_nt: TGCAGCGTTGGGGGGGCCGGGACAGCCAATGAAAAACTGTTTTTT

j_call: TRBJ2-7
v_call: TRBV19
d_call: TRBD1
clone_size: .
cdr3_aa: CASTFGTGAYEQYF
cdr3_nt: TGTGCCAGTACTTTCGGGACAGGGGCTTACGAGCAGTACTTC

j_call: TRBJ2-5
v_call: TRBV10-3
d_call: .
clone_size: .
cdr3_aa: CAIREWETQYF
cdr3_nt: TGTGCCATCAGGGAATGGGAGACCCAGTACTTC

j_call: TRBJ2-1
v_call: TRBV24-1
d_call: .
clone_size: .
cdr3_aa: CATSDFTGYNEQFF
cdr3_nt: TGTGCCACCAGTGATTTTACAGGCTACAATGAGCAGTTCTTC

j_call: TRBJ2-5
v_call: TRBV15
d_call: .
clone_size: .
cdr3_aa: CATSRVQETQYF
cdr3_nt: TGTGCCACCAGCAGGGTACAAGAGACCCAGTACTTC

j_call: TRBJ1-2
v_call: TRBV11-1
d_call: TRBD1
clone_size: .
cdr3_aa: CASSLVAGDRGYTF
cdr3_nt: TGTGCCAGCAGCTTGGTCGCGGGGGACAGGGGATACACCTTC

j_call: TRBJ1-1
v_call: TRBV9
d_call: .
clone_size: .
cdr3_aa: CASTPSQANTEAFF
cdr3_nt: TGTGCCAGCACACCCTCTCAGGCGAACACTGAAGCTTTCTTT

j_call: TRBJ2-1
v_call: TRBV24-1
d_call: .
clone_size: .
cdr3_aa: CATSDPADPNNEQFF
cdr3_nt: TGTGCCACCAGTGATCCCGCGGATCCGAACAATGAGCAGTTCTTC

j_call: TRBJ2-1
v_call: TRBV7-3
d_call: .
clone_size: many
cdr3_aa: CASSFAAASYNEQFF
cdr3_nt: TGTGCCAGCAGCTTTGCAGCTGCCTCCTACAATGAGCAGTTCTTC

j_call: TRBJ2-3
v_call: TRBV5-1
d_call: .
clone_size: many
cdr3_aa: CASRNTDTQYF
cdr3_nt: TGCGCCAGCAGAAACACAGATACGCAGTATTTT

j_call: TRBJ2-3
v_call: TRBV10-3
d_call: .
clone_size: few
cdr3_aa: CASGDGVGTDTQYF
cdr3_nt: TGTGCCTCGGGGGACGGAGTGGGCACAGATACGCAGTATTTT

j_call: TRBJ1-6
v_call: TRBV2
d_call: .
clone_size: .
cdr3_aa: CASSEKGSEDNSPLHF
cdr3_nt: TGTGCCAGCAGCGAGAAGGGGTCAGAGGATAATTCACCCCTCCACTTT

j_call: TRBJ2-1
v_call: TRBV12-3/TRBV12-4
d_call: TRBD2
clone_size: .
cdr3_aa: CASRLTSAYNEQFF
cdr3_nt: TGTGCCAGCAGACTGACTAGCGCCTACAATGAGCAGTTCTTC

j_call: TRBJ2-7
v_call: TRBV7-2
d_call: TRBD2
clone_size: .
cdr3_aa: CASSSTSGQYF
cdr3_nt: TGTGCCAGCAGCTCGACTAGCGGGCAGTACTTC

j_call: TRBJ2-1
v_call: TRBV7-3
d_call: .
clone_size: .
cdr3_aa: CASSQMVGVGVGPLHEQFF
cdr3_nt: TGTGCCAGCAGCCAAATGGTCGGGGTGGGAGTAGGGCCACTTCATGAGCAGTTCTTC

j_call: TRBJ1-2
v_call: TRBV20-1
d_call: .
clone_size: .
cdr3_aa: CSAYTGKSQGYTF
cdr3_nt: TGCAGTGCTTACACCGGGAAGTCTCAAGGCTACACCTTC

j_call: TRBJ1-1
v_call: TRBV6-6
d_call: .
clone_size: .
cdr3_aa: CASRYLFGGLSTEAFF
cdr3_nt: TGTGCCAGCAGATACCTATTTGGGGGCTTGAGCACTGAAGCTTTCTTT

j_call: TRBJ2-7
v_call: TRBV7-6
d_call: .
clone_size: many
cdr3_aa: CASSEQGRTYEQYF
cdr3_nt: TGTGCCAGCAGCGAACAAGGTCGGACTTACGAGCAGTACTTC

j_call: TRBJ1-6
v_call: TRBV7-9
d_call: .
clone_size: once
cdr3_aa: CASSPLLADRNSPLHF
cdr3_nt: TGTGCCAGCAGCCCTCTTTTGGCGGACCGCAACTCACCCCTCCACTTT

j_call: TRBJ2-1
v_call: TRBV2
d_call: .
clone_size: many
cdr3_aa: CASGGGSFYNEQFF
cdr3_nt: TGTGCCAGTGGGGGCGGGAGTTTCTACAATGAGCAGTTCTTC

j_call: TRBJ1-1
v_call: TRBV15
d_call: .
clone_size: .
cdr3_aa: CATSSPVGAAEAFF
cdr3_nt: TGTGCCACCAGCAGTCCTGTGGGGGCAGCTGAAGCTTTCTTT

j_call: TRBJ2-7
v_call: TRBV19
d_call: .
clone_size: .
cdr3_aa: CASSIVAGKSYEQYF
cdr3_nt: TGTGCCAGTAGTATAGTGGCCGGGAAGTCCTACGAGCAGTACTTC

j_call: TRBJ1-2
v_call: TRBV7-9
d_call: .
clone_size: many
cdr3_aa: CASSLGATHYGYTF
cdr3_nt: TGTGCCAGCAGCCTGGGGGCCACCCACTATGGCTACACCTTC

j_call: TRBJ1-1
v_call: TRBV10-3
d_call: .
clone_size: .
cdr3_aa: CAISEGQQGMNTEAFF
cdr3_nt: TGTGCCATCAGTGAGGGACAGCAAGGCATGAACACTGAAGCTTTCTTT

j_call: TRBJ2-7
v_call: TRBV6-1
d_call: .
clone_size: .
cdr3_aa: CASSEAGPSYEQYF
cdr3_nt: TGTGCCAGCAGTGAAGCGGGGCCCTCCTACGAGCAGTACTTC

j_call: TRBJ2-7
v_call: TRBV25-1
d_call: TRBD1
clone_size: .
cdr3_aa: CASSLRQGAGEQYF
cdr3_nt: TGTGCCAGCAGCCTTCGACAGGGGGCCGGAGAGCAGTACTTC